The 6 T cell receptor beta chains below come from one sample, sequenced in a study of control samples from healthy donors and cancer patients (dated by TCRdb to about 2020). Library preparation was by the immunoSEQ multiplex PCR assay. TCRdb provides this immuneACCESS table in a form limited to in-frame rearrangements. Some clones are lacking; in checked studies, under half of them reflect an unresolved V gene, and why the rest are absent is not known. For this sample the table gives approximately 71,000 clones, of which roughly 86% were detected only once. Under 20% of the sample is taken by the ten largest. Sequencing was carried out using PBMCs. All receptors come from a man aged 55 to 69 with lung cancer.

V is TRBV5-1 and J is TRBJ1-1; 7 bases are shared with TRBD1. Germline loops: CDR1 SGHRS, CDR2 YFSETQ. The CDR3 covers 15 residues. V lost 2 bases, J lost 1 base, and 5 bases stayed unmatched. The DNA for the CDR3 is TGCGCCAGCAGCTTTGGACAGGCAAAGAACACTGAAGCTTTCTTT. The encoded protein is CASSFGQAKNTEAFF.

The chain joins TRBV5-1 to TRBJ2-5; the D is unclear. The CDR3 spans 13 residues. V gave up 4 bases and J gave up 5 bases, with 12 bases separating them. CDR1 and CDR2 (germline): SGHRS, YFSETQ. The CDR3 sequence is CASSRTTAETQYF. CDR3 sequence (DNA): TGCGCCAGCAGCCGAACAACAGCGGAGACCCAGTACTTC.

V is TRBV5-1 and J is TRBJ1-1, with D tentatively TRBD1 (5 bases). Trimming removed 6 bases at V and 5 bases at J, with 14 bases between. The CDR3 has 13 residues. The germline CDR1 and CDR2 sequences are SGHRS and YFSETQ. The CDR3 spells CASTEWGETEAFF. The CDR3 DNA is TGCGCCAGCACGGAATGGGGGGAAACTGAAGCTTTCTTT.

The chain has TRBV5-1 and TRBJ1-2; possibly TRBD1 for D (5 bases). The CDR3 extends over 15 amino acids. From germline, CDR1 is SGHRS and CDR2 YFSETQ. Trimming took off 0 bases at V and 0 bases at J, with 9 bases between the two ends. The CDR3: CASSLDPGSNYGYTF. CDR3 nucleotides: TGCGCCAGCAGCTTGGATCCAGGGTCTAACTATGGCTACACCTTC. The complete variable domain, with remaining parts taken from reference TRBV5-1 and TRBJ1-2, reads KAGVTQTPRYLIKTRGQQVTLSCSPISGHRSVSWYQQTPGQGLQFLFEYFSETQRNKGNFPGRFSGRQFSNSRSEMNVSTLELGDSALYLCASSLDPGSNYGYTFGSGTRLTVV.

The rearrangement joins TRBV6-5 to TRBJ2-3; the match to TRBD1 covers 7 bases. Germline-derived CDR1 and CDR2 are MNHEY and SVGAGI. The CDR3 loop spans 15 amino acids. J gave up 3 bases and V 2 bases, and 5 bases lay outside the gene matches. The CDR3 spells CASSYQTGMTDTQYF. The CDR3 DNA follows: TGTGCCAGCAGTTACCAGACAGGGATGACAGATACGCAGTATTTT.

The V gene is TRBV2, the J gene TRBJ1-6; D possibly corresponds to TRBD1 (5 bases). The CDR3 totals 12 residues. Between the trimmed V and J ends, which lost 3 bases and 11 bases, there was a span of 8 bases. Germline loops: CDR1 SNHLY, CDR2 FYNNEI. In nucleotides, the CDR3 is TGTGCCAGCAGTGACAGGGAGCCACCCCTCCACTTT. Amino acids: CASSDREPPLHF. The entire variable domain, with the rest obtained from reference TRBV2 and TRBJ1-6, is as follows: EPEVTQTPSHQVTQMGQEVILRCVPISNHLYFYWYRQILGQKVEFLVSFYNNEISEKSEIFDDQFSVERPDGSNFTLKIRSTKLEDSAMYFCASSDREPPLHFGNGTRLTVT.